The 13 T cell receptor beta chains below were found in one sample sequenced in a study of OX40 agonist ivuxolimab in advanced cancers. Clones were read by immunoSEQ multiplex PCR, and TCRdb kept only the in-frame ones, dropping some. The profile shows roughly 70,000 clones, about nine tenths of them singletons. The sample here was CD4+ or CD8+ T cells sorted from blood, taken in a trial of the OX40 agonist ivuxolimab. The receptors were sampled from an adult with an advanced solid tumor such as melanoma, head and neck, liver or kidney cancer.

This clone showed up just once. The rearrangement links TRBV11-2 to TRBJ1-2; D not resolved. Per the germline V gene, CDR1 is SGHAT and CDR2 is FQNNGV. The CDR3 loop spans 12 amino acids. V shed 2 bases and J shed 7 bases, with 8 bases lying between them. The CDR3: CASSLLSRGYTF. CDR3 in DNA: TGTGCCAGCAGCTTACTATCCCGTGGCTACACCTTC.

V usage is TRBV11-1 and J usage is TRBJ2-6; tentative D call: TRBD1 (6 bases). Trimming cost V 5 bases and J 0 bases, with 14 bases left between them. CDR1 is SGHAT, CDR2 FQDESV, per germline (reference sequence). CDR3 length: 17 amino acids. For the CDR3, the DNA is TGTGCCAGCAGCAAGACAGGCCTCAGCTCTGGGGCCAACGTCCTGACTTTC. This gives the protein CASSKTGLSSGANVLTF.

This clone came up once. V usage is TRBV19 and J usage is TRBJ2-1; 10 bases align to TRBD2. This CDR3 comprises 14 residues. With 6 bases clipped from V and 9 bases from J, the junction kept 8 bases outside the gene matches. The germline V gene encodes CDR1 LNHDA and CDR2 SQIVND (reference sequence). The chain's CDR3 is CASRASGSYSEQFF. CDR3 coding DNA: TGTGCCAGTAGAGCTAGCGGGAGTTATAGTGAGCAGTTCTTC.

The chain has TRBV5-1 and TRBJ1-2, with D perhaps TRBD1 (5 bases). Germline V CDR1 and CDR2: SGHRS, YFSETQ. Trimming took 4 bases from V and 4 from J, leaving 11 bases between them. This CDR3 contains 13 residues. The CDR3 is CASSPGTVYGYTF. CDR3 coding DNA: TGCGCCAGCAGCCCCGGGACGGTCTATGGCTACACCTTC.

The chain employs TRBV9 and TRBJ2-3, with unresolved D. The CDR3 sequence is 15 residues long. CDR1 is SGDLS and CDR2 is YYNGEE in the germline V gene. The V end was cut by 6 bases, the J end by 3 bases, with 17 bases between. CDR3 loop: CASTVGVLMTDTQYF. The DNA of the CDR3 is TGTGCCAGCACCGTTGGGGTTCTGATGACAGATACGCAGTATTTT.

This clone is a singleton in its sample. This sequence joins TRBV27 and TRBJ2-6, with 8 nucleotides matching TRBD1. CDR1 is MNHEY, CDR2 SMNVEV, per germline (reference sequence). V trimming: 3 bases; J trimming: 0 bases; junction bases outside the gene matches: 10. The CDR3 consists of 19 residues. The CDR3 coding sequence is TGTGCCAGCAGTTTGAAGGGGTGGGACAGGCACTCTGGGGCCAACGTCCTGACTTTC. It yields the protein CASSLKGWDRHSGANVLTF.

The rearrangement links TRBV10-1 to TRBJ2-2; 7 nucleotides agree with TRBD2. V gave up 3 bases and J gave up 5 bases; unmatched junction bases: 12. CDR3 size: 17 residues. From germline, CDR1 is WNHNN and CDR2 SYGVQD (reference sequence). CDR3 residues: CASSEYVGGLGTGELFF. The CDR3 DNA reads as TGCGCCAGCAGTGAATATGTGGGAGGGCTTGGGACCGGGGAGCTGTTTTTT.

The V and J genes are TRBV21-1 and TRBJ1-5; TRBD1, as called in the table, went unchecked against the DNA. TRBV21-1 is assigned pseudogene status. CDR3 length equals 14 residues. CDR3: CASSKSQSNQPQHF. CDR3 coding DNA: TGTGCCAGCAGCAAAAGTCAGAGCAATCAGCCCCAGCATTTT.

The chain combines TRBV2 with TRBJ1-5, with D perhaps matching TRBD1 (6 bases). The germline CDR1 and CDR2 sequences are SNHLY and FYNNEI. This CDR3 is 14 amino acids long. V was cut by 6 bases and J by 6 bases, with 15 bases left in between. The CDR3 DNA is TGTGCCAGCAGGAGACAGGAAGACGGTCAGCCCCAGCATTTT. Its translation: CASRRQEDGQPQHF.

This chain links TRBV19 with TRBJ2-7; 9 bases align to TRBD1. CDR1 and CDR2 (germline): LNHDA, SQIVND (reference sequence). V dropped 9 bases and J dropped 6; count of bases not matched to a gene: 6. The CDR3 is 12 amino acids. CDR3: CASGTGGSEQYF. The CDR3 DNA reads as TGTGCCAGCGGAACAGGGGGCTCCGAGCAGTACTTC. Full variable domain (outside the CDR3, taken from reference TRBV19 and TRBJ2-7): DGGITQSPKYLFRKEGQNVTLSCEQNLNHDAMYWYRQDPGQGLRLIYYSQIVNDFQKGDIAEGYSVSREKKESFPLTVTSAQKNPTAFYLCASGTGGSEQYFGPGTRLTVT.

V is TRBV29-1 and J is TRBJ1-1; D might be TRBD1 (6 bases). The V end was cut by 4 bases, the J end by 7 bases, with 13 bases between. CDR3 length: 12 amino acids. Germline loops: CDR1 SQVTM, CDR2 ANQGSEA. The CDR3 loop is CSVVPGHNEAFF. The CDR3, as DNA: TGCAGCGTTGTCCCGGGACATAATGAAGCTTTCTTT.

The chain uses TRBV4-1 and TRBJ2-1; the D call may be TRBD1 or TRBD2 (5 bases each). V lost 5 bases, J lost 0 bases, and 17 bases lay in between. The germline V gene has CDR1 MGHRA and CDR2 YSYEKL. The CDR3 sequence is 17 residues long. CDR3 sequence (DNA): TGCGCCAGCAGCGTCAGATGGGACCCTGGCTCCTACAATGAGCAGTTCTTC. Amino acids: CASSVRWDPGSYNEQFF.

V gene TRBV27 combines with J gene TRBJ2-1; no clear D gene. Trimming took off 5 bases at V and 6 bases at J, with 11 bases between the two ends. The germline V gene encodes CDR1 MNHEY and CDR2 SMNVEV (reference sequence). The CDR3 runs to 13 residues. CDR3 protein: CASSRLSANEQFF. The CDR3, as DNA: TGTGCCAGCAGTCGCCTCTCTGCCAATGAGCAGTTCTTC.